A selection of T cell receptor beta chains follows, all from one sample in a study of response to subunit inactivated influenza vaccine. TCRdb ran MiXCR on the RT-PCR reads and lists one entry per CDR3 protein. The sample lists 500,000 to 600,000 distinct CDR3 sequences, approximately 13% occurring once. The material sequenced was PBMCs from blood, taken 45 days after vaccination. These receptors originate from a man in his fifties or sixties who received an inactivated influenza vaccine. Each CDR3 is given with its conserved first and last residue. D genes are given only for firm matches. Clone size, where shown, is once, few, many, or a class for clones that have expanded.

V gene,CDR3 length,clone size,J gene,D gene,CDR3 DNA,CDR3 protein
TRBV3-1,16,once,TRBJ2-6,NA,TGTGCCAGCAGCCAAGACGGCCTTCTCGGGGCCAACGTCCTGACTTTC,CASSQDGLLGANVLTF
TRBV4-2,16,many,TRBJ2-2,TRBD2,TGTGCCAGCAGCCAAGAGGGCGGGAGCGGCACCGGGGAGCTGTTTTTT,CASSQEGGSGTGELFF
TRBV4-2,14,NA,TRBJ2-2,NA,TGTGCCAGCAGCCAGTACTCCCTGGGCGGGGAGCTGTTTTTT,CASSQYSLGGELFF
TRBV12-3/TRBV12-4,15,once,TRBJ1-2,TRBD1,TGTGCCAGCAGTACCCAGGACAGGCTCCTCTATGGCTACACCTTC,CASSTQDRLLYGYTF
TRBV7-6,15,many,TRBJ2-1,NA,TGTGCCAGCAGCTTAGCCCCGAGCTCCTACAATGAGCAGTTCTTC,CASSLAPSSYNEQFF
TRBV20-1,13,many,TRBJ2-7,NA,TGCAGTGCTAGAGAGCGGCAATACTACGAGCAGTACTTC,CSARERQYYEQYF
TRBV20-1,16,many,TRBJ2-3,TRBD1,TGCAGTGCTAGATCACCCGGGACAGGGGGTACAGATACGCAGTATTTT,CSARSPGTGGTDTQYF
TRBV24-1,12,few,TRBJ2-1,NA,TGTGCCACCAGTGTTTCAACAGGAGAGCAGTTCTTC,CATSVSTGEQFF
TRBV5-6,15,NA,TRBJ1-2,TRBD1,TGTGCCAGCAGTTCCGGGACAGGGGGCGGCTATGGCTACACCTTC,CASSSGTGGGYGYTF
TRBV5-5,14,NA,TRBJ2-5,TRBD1,TGTGCCAGCAGCTTGGAGGGGGCGTGGGAGACCCAGTACTTC,CASSLEGAWETQYF
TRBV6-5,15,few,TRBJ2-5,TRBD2,TGTGCCAGCAGTTCAGAGACTAGCGGGGGTGAGACCCAGTACTTC,CASSSETSGGETQYF
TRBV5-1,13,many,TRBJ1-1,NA,TGCGCCAGCAGCTTGTCCGGGGACACTGAAGCTTTCTTT,CASSLSGDTEAFF
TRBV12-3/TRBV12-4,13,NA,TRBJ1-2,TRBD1,TGTGCCAGCAGTTTGGCAGGGGGCACGGGCTACACCTTC,CASSLAGGTGYTF
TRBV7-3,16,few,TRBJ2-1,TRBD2,TGTGCCAGCAGCCGCGCGACTAGCGCTATATACAATGAGCAGTTCTTC,CASSRATSAIYNEQFF
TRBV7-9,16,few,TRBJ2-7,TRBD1,TGTGCCAGCAGCAAGGGGGCTTCGGGCCTAACCTACGAGCAGTACTTC,CASSKGASGLTYEQYF
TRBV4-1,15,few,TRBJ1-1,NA,TGCGCCAGCAGCCAAGTACGACCGGCGAACACTGAAGCTTTCTTT,CASSQVRPANTEAFF
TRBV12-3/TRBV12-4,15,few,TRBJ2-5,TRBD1,TGTGCCAGCAGTTCCCCGGACAGGGGGTGGGAGACCCAGTACTTC,CASSSPDRGWETQYF
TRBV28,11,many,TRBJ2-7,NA,TGTGCCAGCAGCTACACCTACGAGCAGTACTTC,CASSYTYEQYF
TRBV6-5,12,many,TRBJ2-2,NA,TGTGCCAGCAGACTAGCATCCGGGGAGCTGTTTTTT,CASRLASGELFF
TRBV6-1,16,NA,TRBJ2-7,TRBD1,TGTGCCAGCAGTGTACCCTCAGGGGGCCCTTCCCACGAGCAGTACTTC,CASSVPSGGPSHEQYF
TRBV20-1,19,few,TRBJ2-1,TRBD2,TGCAGTGCTAGAGACACGACTAGCGGGGGCCCTAGCTCCTACAATGAGCAGTTCTTC,CSARDTTSGGPSSYNEQFF
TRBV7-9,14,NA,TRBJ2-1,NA,TGTGCCAGCAGCTTAGTCGCCAGGTGGAATGAGCAGTTCTTC,CASSLVARWNEQFF
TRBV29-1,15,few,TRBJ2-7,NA,TGCAGCGTTGAAGGCGAGCAGGGGCCTACCTACGAGCAGTACTTC,CSVEGEQGPTYEQYF
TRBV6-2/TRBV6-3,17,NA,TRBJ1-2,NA,TGTGCCAGCAGCCCACCCATTCGCGGACGTCGGCCTCTTGGCTACACCTTC,CASSPPIRGRRPLGYTF
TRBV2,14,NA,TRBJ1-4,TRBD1,TGTGCCAGCAAAACGGGGACAGATAATGAAAAACTGTTTTTT,CASKTGTDNEKLFF
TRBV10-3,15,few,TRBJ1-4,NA,TGTGCCATCAGTGCCTCGAGGGGCGGAGGTGAAAAACTGTTTTTT,CAISASRGGGEKLFF
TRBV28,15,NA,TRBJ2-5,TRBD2,TGTGCCAGCAGCCCCAGCGGGGTTCGTATGGAGACCCAGTACTTC,CASSPSGVRMETQYF
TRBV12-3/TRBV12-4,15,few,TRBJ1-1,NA,TGTGCCAGCAGTTTTTCAGGGGCCAGGGGAACTGAAGCTTTCTTT,CASSFSGARGTEAFF
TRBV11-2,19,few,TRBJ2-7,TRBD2,TGTGCCAGCAGCAAACAACCGGGACTAGCGGGAGGGCCGAATTACGAGCAGTACTTC,CASSKQPGLAGGPNYEQYF
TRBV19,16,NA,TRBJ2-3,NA,TGTGCCAGTAGTATTTCCGGGAAGGGCCCCACAGATACGCAGTATTTT,CASSISGKGPTDTQYF
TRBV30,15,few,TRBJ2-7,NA,TGTGCCTGGAGCCCATGGGGGGAAGGGGTCTACGAGCAGTACTTC,CAWSPWGEGVYEQYF
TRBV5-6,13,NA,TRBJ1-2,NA,TGTGCCAGCAGCTTGTGGGAGGGCGGCGGCTATACCTTC,CASSLWEGGGYTF
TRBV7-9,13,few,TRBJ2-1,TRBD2,TGTGCCACCAGGACTAGCGGACACAATGAGCAGTTCTTC,CATRTSGHNEQFF
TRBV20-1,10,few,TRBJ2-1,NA,TGCAGTGCTGCCAGAGATGAGCAGTTCTTC,CSAARDEQFF
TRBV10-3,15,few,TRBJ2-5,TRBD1,TGTGCCATCGGTGACACAGGGGGGCGAGGGGAGACCCAGTACTTC,CAIGDTGGRGETQYF
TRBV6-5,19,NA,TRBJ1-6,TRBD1,TGTGCCAGCAGTTACTCGATTGGGACAGGGGGAACCTATAATTCACCCCTCCACTTT,CASSYSIGTGGTYNSPLHF
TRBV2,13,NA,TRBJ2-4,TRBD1,TGTGCCAGCAAACCGGGACAGGCGGACATTCAGTACTTC,CASKPGQADIQYF